The TCR beta chain under discussion was sequenced for a study of blood T cells in healthy people across ages. The study, taken as a whole, reports: Age showed a roughly linear inverse relationship with TCR beta diversity per million T cells.

The donors, aged about 6 to 90, were healthy Caucasians from Russia. Through a sample-barcoded 5' primer and a J-beta primer mix, a second PCR was run for 7 to 11 cycles. The template-switch adaptor, which had 12 random nucleotides, put a tag on each cDNA molecule. Every sample gave at least 3 million paired-end reads containing CDR3. Each CDR3 protein gets one entry after TCRdb re-called the 5' RACE reads with MiXCR. Counted here are around 1.5 million distinct CDR3 sequences, roughly 40% occurring once; the ten biggest clones make up 7.9%. The CDR3 contains 13 residues. The ends were cut back, 4 bases at V and 4 bases at J, with 10 bases in the middle. Germline CDR1 MNHNY, CDR2 SVGAGI (reference sequence). This clonotype was seen many times. Its antigen is undetermined.

The V and J genes are TRBV6-6 and TRBJ1-1; unclear D gene. The source is a woman between 18 and 29 years old in good health. The source material was blood. The CDR3 loop reads CASSSTGSTEAFF. The DNA of the CDR3 is TGTGCCAGCAGTTCCACGGGGTCCACTGAAGCTTTCTTT.